This TCR beta chain was identified in a study of T cell responses to AZD1222 COVID-19 vaccine. CDR3 length: 15 amino acids. Germline V lookup: CDR1 MNHEY, CDR2 SVGAGI. Trimming took 0 bases from V and 10 from J, leaving 13 bases between them. The data were produced by immunoSEQ multiplex PCR, yet TCRdb's version contains in-frame clones alone and is incomplete. Of roughly 150,000 clones listed, around 90% are singletons. Study results and limitations: Donors, mostly white British, included more females; clonal diversity was possibly underestimated.

In the case of this clone: Its antigen remains unknown.

V is TRBV6-5 and J is TRBJ1-6; D is uncertain. The origin of this receptor is an adult in good health. Sample: peripheral blood, taken on day 0 of AZD1222 vaccination. The DNA for the CDR3 is TGTGCCAGCAGTTACTCGACAAGGTCGTCGTCACCCCTCCACTTT. This codes for CASSYSTRSSSPLHF.